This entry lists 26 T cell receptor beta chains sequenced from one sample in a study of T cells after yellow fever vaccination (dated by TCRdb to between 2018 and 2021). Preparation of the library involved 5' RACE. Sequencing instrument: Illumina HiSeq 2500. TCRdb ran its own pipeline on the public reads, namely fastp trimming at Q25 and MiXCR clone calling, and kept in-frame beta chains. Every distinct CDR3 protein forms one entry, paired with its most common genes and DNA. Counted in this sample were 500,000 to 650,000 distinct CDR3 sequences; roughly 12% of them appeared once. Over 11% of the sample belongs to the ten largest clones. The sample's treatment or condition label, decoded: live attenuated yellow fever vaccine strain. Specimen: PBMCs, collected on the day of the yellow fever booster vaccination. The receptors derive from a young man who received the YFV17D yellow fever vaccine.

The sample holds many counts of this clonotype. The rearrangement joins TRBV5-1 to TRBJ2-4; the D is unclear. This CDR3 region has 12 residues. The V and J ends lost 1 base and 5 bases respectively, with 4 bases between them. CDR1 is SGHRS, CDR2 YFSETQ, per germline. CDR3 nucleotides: TGCGCCAGCAGCTTGTCAGAAAACATTCAGTACTTC. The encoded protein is CASSLSENIQYF.

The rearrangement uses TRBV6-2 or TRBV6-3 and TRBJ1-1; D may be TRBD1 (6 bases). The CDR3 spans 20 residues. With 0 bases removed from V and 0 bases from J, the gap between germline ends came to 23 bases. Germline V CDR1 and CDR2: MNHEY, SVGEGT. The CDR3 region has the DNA TGTGCCAGCAGTTACTCGACACCGGGGGCAGCACATGACATGAACACTGAAGCTTTCTTT. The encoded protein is CASSYSTPGAAHDMNTEAFF.

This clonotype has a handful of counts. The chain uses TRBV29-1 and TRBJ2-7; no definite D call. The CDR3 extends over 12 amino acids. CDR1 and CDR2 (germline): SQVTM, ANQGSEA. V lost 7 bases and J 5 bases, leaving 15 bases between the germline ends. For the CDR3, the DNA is TGCAGCGGTACCTATGGGTTGAACGAGCAGTACTTC. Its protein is CSGTYGLNEQYF.

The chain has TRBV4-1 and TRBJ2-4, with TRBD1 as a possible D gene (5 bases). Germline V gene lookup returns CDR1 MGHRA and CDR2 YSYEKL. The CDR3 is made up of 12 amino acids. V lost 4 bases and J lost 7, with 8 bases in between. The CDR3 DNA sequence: TGCGCCAGCAGCCCCCCAGGGAACATTCAGTACTTC. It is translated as CASSPPGNIQYF.

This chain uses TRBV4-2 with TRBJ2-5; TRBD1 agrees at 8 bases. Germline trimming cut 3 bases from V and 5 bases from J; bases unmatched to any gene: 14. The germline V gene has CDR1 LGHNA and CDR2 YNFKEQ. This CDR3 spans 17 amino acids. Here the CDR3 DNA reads TGTGCCAGCAGCCACCTACAACATCAGGACAGGGACGAGACCCAGTACTTC. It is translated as CASSHLQHQDRDETQYF.

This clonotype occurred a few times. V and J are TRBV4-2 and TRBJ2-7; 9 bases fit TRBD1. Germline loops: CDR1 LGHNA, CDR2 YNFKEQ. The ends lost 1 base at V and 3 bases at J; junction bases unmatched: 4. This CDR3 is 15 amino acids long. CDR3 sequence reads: CASSQGDRVGYEQYF. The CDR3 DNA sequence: TGTGCCAGCAGCCAAGGGGACAGGGTGGGCTACGAGCAGTACTTC.

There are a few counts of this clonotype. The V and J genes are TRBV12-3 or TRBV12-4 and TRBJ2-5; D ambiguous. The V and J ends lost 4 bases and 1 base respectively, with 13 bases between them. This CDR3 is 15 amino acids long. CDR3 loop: CASSSGFGLQETQYF. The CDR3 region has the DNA TGTGCCAGCAGTTCCGGATTCGGCCTCCAAGAGACCCAGTACTTC.

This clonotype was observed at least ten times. The CDR3, as DNA: TGCGCCAGCAGCCAAGATCTAGTCAGGACTAGCAATGAGCAGTTCTTC. The encoded protein is CASSQDLVRTSNEQFF. The rearrangement joins TRBV4-3 to TRBJ2-1; 7 bases align to TRBD2. The CDR3 runs 16 residues. After removal of 0 bases from V and 6 bases from J, the junction contained 8 bases not matched to a gene. Germline V gene lookup returns CDR1 LGHNA and CDR2 YSLEER.

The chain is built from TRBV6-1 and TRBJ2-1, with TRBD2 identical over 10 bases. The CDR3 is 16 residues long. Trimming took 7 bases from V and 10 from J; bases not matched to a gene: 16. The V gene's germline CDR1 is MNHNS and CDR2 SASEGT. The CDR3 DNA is TGTGCCAGCACCCCGCCCGGGCTAGCGGGAGAAAGCGAGCAGTTCTTC. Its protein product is CASTPPGLAGESEQFF.

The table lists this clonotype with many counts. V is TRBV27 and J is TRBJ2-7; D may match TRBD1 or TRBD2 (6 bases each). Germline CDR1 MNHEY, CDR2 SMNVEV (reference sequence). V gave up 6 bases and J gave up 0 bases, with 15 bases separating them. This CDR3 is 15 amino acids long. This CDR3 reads CASRTGTGGSYEQYF. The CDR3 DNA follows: TGTGCCAGCAGGACAGGAACCGGGGGCTCCTACGAGCAGTACTTC.

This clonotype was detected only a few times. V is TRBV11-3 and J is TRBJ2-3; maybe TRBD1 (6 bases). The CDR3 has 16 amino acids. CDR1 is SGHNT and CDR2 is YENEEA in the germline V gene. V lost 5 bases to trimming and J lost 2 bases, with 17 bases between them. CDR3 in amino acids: CASSRGLGGVTDTQYF. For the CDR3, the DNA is TGTGCCAGCAGCCGCGGTCTAGGGGGAGTCACAGATACGCAGTATTTT.

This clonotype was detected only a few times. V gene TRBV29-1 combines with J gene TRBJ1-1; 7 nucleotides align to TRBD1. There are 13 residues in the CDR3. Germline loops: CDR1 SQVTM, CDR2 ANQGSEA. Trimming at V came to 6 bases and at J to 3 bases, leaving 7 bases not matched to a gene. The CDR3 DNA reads TGCAGCGTGACCTTACAGGGGTACACTGAAGCTTTCTTT. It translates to CSVTLQGYTEAFF.

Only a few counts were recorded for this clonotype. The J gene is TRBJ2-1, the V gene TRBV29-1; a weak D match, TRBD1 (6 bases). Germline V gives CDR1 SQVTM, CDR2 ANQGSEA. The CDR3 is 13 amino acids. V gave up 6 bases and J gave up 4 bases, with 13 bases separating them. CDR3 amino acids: CSVIGGIYNEQFF. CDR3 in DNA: TGCAGCGTGATAGGGGGTATTTACAATGAGCAGTTCTTC.

The CDR3 here is CASSRGGRGIYEQYF. The CDR3 coding sequence is TGTGCCAGCAGCCGAGGAGGGAGGGGGATCTACGAGCAGTACTTC. The chain uses TRBV14 and TRBJ2-7; D is possibly TRBD2 (7 bases). The CDR3 is 15 amino acids. CDR1 and CDR2 from the germline V gene are SGHDN and FVKESK. The germline V and J ends were trimmed by 4 bases and 3 bases, with 16 bases remaining between them.

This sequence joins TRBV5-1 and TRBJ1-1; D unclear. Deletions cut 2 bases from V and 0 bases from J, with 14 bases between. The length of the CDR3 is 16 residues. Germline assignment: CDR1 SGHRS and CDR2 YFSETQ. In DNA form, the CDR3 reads TGCGCCAGCAGCTTCAGCGTCGGCGTGATGAACACTGAAGCTTTCTTT. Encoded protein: CASSFSVGVMNTEAFF.

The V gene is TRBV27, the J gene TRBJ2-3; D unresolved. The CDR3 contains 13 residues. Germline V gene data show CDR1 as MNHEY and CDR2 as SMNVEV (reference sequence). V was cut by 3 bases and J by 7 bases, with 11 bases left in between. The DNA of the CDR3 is TGTGCCAGCAGTTTCCAGAGGATAAATACGCAGTATTTT. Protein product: CASSFQRINTQYF.

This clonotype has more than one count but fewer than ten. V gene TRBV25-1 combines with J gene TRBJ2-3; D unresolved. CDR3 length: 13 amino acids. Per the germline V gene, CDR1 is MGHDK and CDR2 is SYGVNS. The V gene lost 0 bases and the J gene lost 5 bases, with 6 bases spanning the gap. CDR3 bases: TGTGCCAGCAGTGAATATGGTGGAGATACGCAGTATTTT. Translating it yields CASSEYGGDTQYF.

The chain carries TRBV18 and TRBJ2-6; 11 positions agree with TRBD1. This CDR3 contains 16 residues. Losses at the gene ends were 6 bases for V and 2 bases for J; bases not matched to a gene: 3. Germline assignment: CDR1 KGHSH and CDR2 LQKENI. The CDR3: CASSAGQGAGANVLTF. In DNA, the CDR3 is TGTGCCAGCTCCGCGGGACAGGGGGCTGGGGCCAACGTCCTGACTTTC.

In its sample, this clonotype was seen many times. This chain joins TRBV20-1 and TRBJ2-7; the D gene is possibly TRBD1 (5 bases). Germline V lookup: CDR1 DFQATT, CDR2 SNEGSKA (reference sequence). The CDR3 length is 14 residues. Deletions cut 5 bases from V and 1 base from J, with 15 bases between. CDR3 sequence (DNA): TGCAGTGCTCTTCGGCAGGGCGGTTCCTACGAGCAGTACTTC. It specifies CSALRQGGSYEQYF.

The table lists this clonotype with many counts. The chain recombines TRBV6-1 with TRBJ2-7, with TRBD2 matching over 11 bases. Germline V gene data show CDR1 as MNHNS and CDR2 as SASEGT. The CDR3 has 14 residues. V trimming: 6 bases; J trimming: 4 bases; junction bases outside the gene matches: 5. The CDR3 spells CASSRLAGPYEQYF. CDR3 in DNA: TGTGCCAGCAGCAGACTAGCGGGACCTTACGAGCAGTACTTC.

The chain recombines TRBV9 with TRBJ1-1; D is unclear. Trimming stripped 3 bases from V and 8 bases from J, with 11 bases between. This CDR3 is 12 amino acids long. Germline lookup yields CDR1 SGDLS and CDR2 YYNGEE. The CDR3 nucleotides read TGTGCCAGCAGCGGAGACAATTTGGAAGCTTTCTTT. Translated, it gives CASSGDNLEAFF.

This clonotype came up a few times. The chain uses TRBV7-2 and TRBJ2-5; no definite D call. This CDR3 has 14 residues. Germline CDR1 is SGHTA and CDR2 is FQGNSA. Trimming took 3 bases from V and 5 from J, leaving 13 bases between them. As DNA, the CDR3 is TGTGCCAGCAGCTTTGGCGGCATAAGGGAGACCCAGTACTTC. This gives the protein CASSFGGIRETQYF.

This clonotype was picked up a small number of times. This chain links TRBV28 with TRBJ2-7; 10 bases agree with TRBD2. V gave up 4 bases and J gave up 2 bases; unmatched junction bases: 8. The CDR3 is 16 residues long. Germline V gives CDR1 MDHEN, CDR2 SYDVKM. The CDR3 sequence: CASSSPPSGSTYEQYF. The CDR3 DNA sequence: TGTGCCAGCAGTTCCCCCCCTAGCGGGAGTACCTACGAGCAGTACTTC.

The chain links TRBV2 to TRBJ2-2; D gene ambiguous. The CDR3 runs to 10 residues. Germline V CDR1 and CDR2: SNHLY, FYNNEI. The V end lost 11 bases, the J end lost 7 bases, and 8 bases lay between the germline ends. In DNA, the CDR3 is TGTGCCTCCCTTGGCGGGGAGCTGTTTTTT. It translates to CASLGGELFF.

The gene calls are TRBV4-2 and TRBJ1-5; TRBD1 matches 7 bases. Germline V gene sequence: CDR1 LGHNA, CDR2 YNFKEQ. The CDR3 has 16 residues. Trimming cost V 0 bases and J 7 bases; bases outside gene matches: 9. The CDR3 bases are TGTGCCAGCAGCCAAGAAGGGAGGGGGCAAGGGCAGCCCCAGCATTTT. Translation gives CASSQEGRGQGQPQHF.

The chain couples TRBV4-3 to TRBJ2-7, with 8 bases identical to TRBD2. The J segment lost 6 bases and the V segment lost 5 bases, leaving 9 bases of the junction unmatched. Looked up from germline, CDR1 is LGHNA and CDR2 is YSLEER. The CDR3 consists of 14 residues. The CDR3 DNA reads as TGCGCCAGCAGCGAGGCGGGAGGTAGGGGCGAGCAGTACTTC. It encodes CASSEAGGRGEQYF.